The entry that follows covers one T cell receptor beta chain sequence. This sample's time point: sample taken at primary tumor resection. Without sorting, whole RNA was sequenced from tumor, nontumor lung or frozen PBMC. TCRdb independently ran MiXCR on the 5' RACE reads; one entry per CDR3 protein. The sample has 60,000 to 75,000 distinct CDR3 sequences; about 6.3% are singletons. The sample belongs to a study of spatial heterogeneity in lung cancer. Looked up from germline, CDR1 is LGHDT and CDR2 is YNNKEL (reference sequence). Trimming took off 6 bases at V and 1 base at J, with 12 bases between the two ends. The length of the CDR3 is 14 residues.

The V gene is TRBV3-1, the J gene TRBJ1-1; D ambiguous. The sequence was collected from a female donor with early-stage non-small cell lung cancer. This specimen consisted of PBMCs, obtained at surgery. The CDR3 DNA reads as TGTGCCAGCAGGTCCGGGCTCCCGAACACTGAAGCTTTCTTT. This codes for CASRSGLPNTEAFF.